One sample yielded the 29 T cell receptor beta chains listed below, sequenced in a study of blood T cells in healthy people across ages. Alongside a J-beta primer mix, a sample-barcoded 5' primer served in a second PCR lasting 7 to 11 cycles. TCRdb re-derived calls from the 5' RACE reads in MiXCR, one entry per CDR3 protein. The sample shows roughly 800,000 distinct CDR3 sequences, under 40% of them seen only once. Source material: blood. Every receptor here comes from a man aged 18 to 35 in good health.

This clonotype has a count of ten or more. This chain connects TRBV12-3 or TRBV12-4 to TRBJ2-7; no firm D call. CDR3 size: 12 residues. The V gene lost 3 bases and the J gene lost 4 bases, with 7 bases spanning the gap. CDR3 sequence reads: CASSFLRYEQYF. The CDR3 bases are TGTGCCAGCAGTTTCCTCAGATACGAGCAGTACTTC.

This clonotype has more than one count but fewer than ten. The rearrangement joins TRBV28 to TRBJ1-2; weak D call: TRBD1 (5 bases). CDR3 length: 16 amino acids. Trimming took off 7 bases at V and 4 bases at J, with 22 bases between the two ends. Germline V gene sequence: CDR1 MDHEN, CDR2 SYDVKM. This CDR3 is CASNSPGLRLSYGYTF. The CDR3 DNA reads as TGTGCCAGCAACTCGCCAGGGTTGAGGTTAAGCTATGGCTACACCTTC.

This clonotype was found a few times. The V gene is TRBV10-3, the J gene TRBJ2-7, with no clear D. Trimming pared 8 bases from V and 7 bases from J, leaving 21 bases between. The CDR3 spans 14 residues. The germline gives CDR1 ENHRY, CDR2 SYGVKD. The CDR3: CAIATGLGLGEQYF. The CDR3 DNA is TGTGCCATCGCCACTGGATTAGGTCTCGGTGAGCAGTACTTC.

V and J are TRBV5-1 and TRBJ2-1, with TRBD2 matching over 7 bases. With V trimmed by 4 bases and J by 12 bases, 13 bases remained unmatched. The CDR3 is 14 residues long. Germline assignment: CDR1 SGHRS and CDR2 YFSETQ. CDR3 DNA: TGCGCCAGCAGCGAAAGACTAGCTGGGGATGGGCAGTTCTTC. This codes for CASSERLAGDGQFF.

This clonotype was recorded many times. The junction does not match germline at one end; this may be a read error. V gene TRBV4-2 combines with J gene TRBJ1-1, with D hard to call. CDR3 length: 14 residues. Looked up from germline, CDR1 is LGHNA and CDR2 is YNFKEQ. CDR3 protein: CASSPRTENTEAFF. The CDR3 nucleotides are TGCGCCAGCAGCCCTAGGACGGAGAACACTGAAGCTTTCTTT.

In this sample, this clonotype turned up a few times. The gene calls are TRBV7-9 and TRBJ1-1; no definite D call. This CDR3 has 14 amino acids. The V and J ends lost 5 bases and 1 base respectively, with 11 bases between them. Germline CDR1 reads SEHNR; CDR2 reads FQNEAQ (reference sequence). CDR3 in DNA: TGTGCCAGCAGCGTAATGACGGAGAACACTGAAGCTTTCTTT. Translating gives CASSVMTENTEAFF.

As concerns this clonotype: A much more abundant neighbour one base away suggests this may be a read error. The J gene is TRBJ2-1, the V gene TRBV9; D is unclear. The J call may be in error: the DNA end matches TRBJ2-7 better. The germline CDR1 and CDR2 sequences are SGDLS and YYNGEE. CDR3 length: 15 amino acids. The CDR3: CASSAIGSSYNEQYF. The CDR3 region has the DNA TGTGCCAGCAGCGCCATTGGTAGCTCCTACAATGAGCAGTACTTC.

The V and J genes are TRBV20-1 and TRBJ2-7, with D tentatively TRBD1 or TRBD2 (6 bases each). This CDR3 is built from 15 residues. V was clipped by 3 bases and J by 0 bases, with 15 bases between them. CDR1 and CDR2 from the germline V gene are DFQATT and SNEGSKA (reference sequence). The CDR3, as DNA: TGCAGTGCTAGCTCGGGGGCAGACAGCTCCTACGAGCAGTACTTC. Amino acid sequence: CSASSGADSSYEQYF.

The genes are TRBV27 and TRBJ1-6; D possibly corresponds to TRBD1 (5 bases). The V end was cut by 8 bases, the J end by 5 bases, with 16 bases between. Germline-derived CDR1 and CDR2 are MNHEY and SMNVEV (reference sequence). There are 15 residues in the CDR3. This chain's CDR3 is CASSSVDTDNSPLHF. The CDR3 DNA is TGTGCCAGCTCCTCGGTGGACACTGATAATTCACCCCTCCACTTT.

This clonotype was counted between two and nine times. The rearrangement joins TRBV10-3 to TRBJ2-3; 9 nucleotides match TRBD1. J was trimmed by 0 bases and V by 5 bases; bases with no gene match: 27. There are 23 residues in the CDR3. Germline CDR1 ENHRY, CDR2 SYGVKD. CDR3 protein: CAISSLGTQPNRDREDSTDTQYF. In DNA, the CDR3 is TGTGCCATCAGTAGCCTGGGCACCCAACCCAACCGGGACAGGGAGGATAGCACAGATACGCAGTATTTT.

The chain combines TRBV4-2 with TRBJ1-1; D perhaps matches TRBD1 (5 bases). Germline lookup yields CDR1 LGHNA and CDR2 YNFKEQ. This CDR3 has 16 residues. V gave up 4 bases and J gave up 0 bases, with 15 bases separating them. The CDR3 region is CASSPRAGRMNTEAFF. The CDR3 DNA reads as TGTGCCAGCAGCCCAAGGGCGGGACGGATGAACACTGAAGCTTTCTTT.

There are a few counts of this clonotype. This chain uses TRBV28 with TRBJ2-1; 8 bases are a match to TRBD2. The J segment lost 5 bases and the V segment lost 4 bases, leaving 4 bases of the junction unmatched. CDR3 length: 14 amino acids. Per germline, CDR1 MDHEN and CDR2 SYDVKM. Here the CDR3 DNA reads TGTGCCAGCAGTTGGACTAGCCCTAACAATGAGCAGTTCTTC. Its translation is CASSWTSPNNEQFF.

The chain is built from TRBV21-1 and TRBJ2-5; the tabulated D call, TRBD1, remains unverified against the DNA. TRBV21-1 is a pseudogene segment. The CDR3 has 14 amino acids. The CDR3 bases are TGTGCCAGCAGCAAAGGAGGGGGGGCAGAGACCCAGTACTTC. Its translation is CASSKGGGAETQYF.

This clonotype was found many times. V is TRBV27 and J is TRBJ2-4, with D perhaps TRBD1 (5 bases). Trimming took 3 bases from V and 4 from J, leaving 10 bases between them. Germline assignment: CDR1 MNHEY and CDR2 SMNVEV (reference sequence). The CDR3 covers 14 residues. The DNA for the CDR3 is TGTGCCAGCAGTTTCGCGACAGCAAAAAACATTCAGTACTTC. Translation gives CASSFATAKNIQYF.

The V gene is TRBV24-1, the J gene TRBJ2-3, with D uncertain. The CDR3 extends over 13 amino acids. V gave up 4 bases and J gave up 4 bases, with 8 bases separating them. Germline-derived CDR1 and CDR2 are KGHDR and SFDVKD. The CDR3, as DNA: TGTGCCACCAGTGAGGGTGGAGCAGATACGCAGTATTTT. It encodes CATSEGGADTQYF.

V gene TRBV2 combines with J gene TRBJ1-2; the D gene is possibly TRBD1 (6 bases). Germline V lookup: CDR1 SNHLY, CDR2 FYNNEI. Between the trimmed V and J ends, which lost 5 bases and 5 bases, there was a span of 15 bases. This CDR3 is 14 amino acids long. The CDR3 bases are TGTGCCAGCAGTTCTACTACAGGGTCATATGGCTACACCTTC. It specifies CASSSTTGSYGYTF.

This clonotype turned up a few times. The chain has TRBV7-9 and TRBJ2-5; D not resolved. There are 15 residues in the CDR3. The V end was cut by 2 bases, the J end by 2 bases, with 12 bases between. Germline-derived CDR1 and CDR2 are SEHNR and FQNEAQ (reference sequence). The CDR3 bases are TGTGCCAGCAGCTTATATCCAGGATCACAAGAGACCCAGTACTTC. Amino acids: CASSLYPGSQETQYF. Full variable domain (missing parts from reference TRBV7-9 and TRBJ2-5): DTGVSQNPRHKITKRGQNVTFRCDPISEHNRLYWYRQTLGQGPEFLTYFQNEAQLEKSRLLSDRFSAERPKGSFSTLEIQRTEQGDSAMYLCASSLYPGSQETQYFGPGTRLLVL.

Notes on this clonotype: The junction departs from germline at one end; a sequencing error may be responsible. The gene calls are TRBV2 and TRBJ2-5, with 8 positions matching TRBD2. Germline CDR1 reads SNHLY; CDR2 reads FYNNEI. This CDR3 spans 15 amino acids. The DNA of the CDR3 is TGTGCCAGCAGTGAAGACGGGGGGGCCTCGGAGACCCGGTACTTC. Protein product: CASSEDGGASETRYF.

CDR3 in amino acids: CASRTTTTYPAFF. The CDR3, as DNA: TGTGCCAGCAGGACCACCACAACCTATCCCGCTTTCTTT. The chain recombines TRBV27 with TRBJ1-1; D is unresolved. CDR1 MNHEY and CDR2 SMNVEV come from the germline V gene (reference sequence). This CDR3 spans 13 amino acids. V lost 6 bases, J lost 11 bases, and 19 bases lay in between.

This clonotype has only a few counts. An end of the junction differs from the germline gene, which may be a read error. The chain has TRBV4-2 and TRBJ2-6; TRBD1 matches at 9 bases. CDR3 size: 17 residues. Germline V CDR1 and CDR2: LGHNA, YNFKEQ. The CDR3 protein is CASSEERTGAGANVLTF. Here the CDR3 DNA reads TGTGCCAGCAGCGAAGAAAGGACAGGGGCTGGGGCCAACGTCCTGACTTTC.

The V and J genes are TRBV6-5 and TRBJ1-1, with D tentatively TRBD1 (5 bases). Germline loops: CDR1 MNHEY, CDR2 SVGAGI. V lost 3 bases and J 6 bases, leaving 20 bases between the germline ends. This CDR3 spans 16 amino acids. DNA for the CDR3: TGTGCCAGCAGTTATTCGGACACCCCGGCTGGCGCTGAAGCTTTCTTT. Translation: CASSYSDTPAGAEAFF.

This chain uses TRBV12-3 or TRBV12-4 with TRBJ1-4; D might be TRBD1 (5 bases). CDR3 length: 15 residues. With 6 bases removed from V and 6 bases from J, the gap between germline ends came to 17 bases. CDR3 DNA sequence: TGTGCCAGCAGGGCCTCTGGGGGAGGAGATGAAAAACTGTTTTTT. Amino acid sequence: CASRASGGGDEKLFF.

This chain connects TRBV3-1 to TRBJ1-2; a possible D gene is TRBD1 (5 bases). Trimming took 8 bases from V and 1 from J, leaving 11 bases between them. Germline V gives CDR1 LGHDT, CDR2 YNNKEL (reference sequence). The CDR3 runs 13 residues. Written as DNA, the CDR3 is TGTGCCAGCGCCCGGGGGGGTAACTATGGCTACACCTTC. It specifies CASARGGNYGYTF.

This clonotype was recorded a few times. The chain is built from TRBV19 and TRBJ1-6, with a tentative D call TRBD1 (5 bases). This CDR3 contains 15 residues. Between the trimmed V and J ends, which lost 3 bases and 10 bases, there was a span of 16 bases. The germline V gene encodes CDR1 LNHDA and CDR2 SQIVND (reference sequence). In nucleotides, the CDR3 is TGTGCCAGTAGTATTTGGCGGGGGGACCGGTCACCCCTCCACTTT. Translating it yields CASSIWRGDRSPLHF. Full variable domain (remainder filled in from reference TRBV19 and TRBJ1-6): DGGITQSPKYLFRKEGQNVTLSCEQNLNHDAMYWYRQDPGQGLRLIYYSQIVNDFQKGDIAEGYSVSREKKESFPLTVTSAQKNPTAFYLCASSIWRGDRSPLHFGNGTRLTVT.

This clonotype was found many times. This chain joins TRBV6-5 and TRBJ2-1; 12 nucleotides align to TRBD1. The CDR3 is 15 amino acids. Looked up from germline, CDR1 is MNHEY and CDR2 is SVGAGI. The J segment lost 8 bases and the V segment lost 2 bases, leaving 4 bases of the junction unmatched. The CDR3: CASSYRGQGAYEQFF. CDR3 in DNA: TGTGCCAGCAGTTACCGGGGACAGGGGGCGTATGAGCAGTTCTTC.

The chain carries TRBV5-1 and TRBJ2-3; D ambiguous. V lost 2 bases to trimming and J lost 8 bases, with 12 bases between them. CDR3 length: 13 amino acids. CDR1 is SGHRS and CDR2 is YFSETQ in the germline V gene. DNA for the CDR3: TGCGCCAGCAGCTTTGCACGGGTTCGTACGCAGTATTTT. This encodes CASSFARVRTQYF.

The rearrangement joins TRBV27 to TRBJ1-5, with D perhaps TRBD1 (5 bases). V shed 9 bases and J shed 7 bases, with 16 bases lying between them. The germline gives CDR1 MNHEY, CDR2 SMNVEV (reference sequence). The CDR3 covers 13 residues. This chain's CDR3 is CASGDGRRQPQHF. CDR3 bases: TGTGCCAGTGGGGACGGACGAAGACAGCCCCAGCATTTT.

The chain couples TRBV20-1 to TRBJ1-5; TRBD1 matches at 7 bases. With V trimmed by 4 bases and J by 9 bases, 12 bases remained unmatched. Germline V gene lookup returns CDR1 DFQATT and CDR2 SNEGSKA (reference sequence). This CDR3 contains 14 residues. The CDR3 sequence: CSAKKTGPKGPQHF. The CDR3 DNA reads as TGCAGTGCTAAAAAGACAGGGCCGAAGGGGCCCCAGCATTTT.

V usage is TRBV10-3 and J usage is TRBJ2-1; D possibly matches TRBD1 or TRBD2 (5 bases each). Trimming shortened V by 2 bases and J by 9 bases, and 11 bases separated the two germline ends. Looked up from germline, CDR1 is ENHRY and CDR2 is SYGVKD. The CDR3 extends over 13 amino acids. CDR3 DNA: TGTGCCATCAGTGAGGATGGGGGTCTTGAGCAGTTCTTC. Translation gives CAISEDGGLEQFF.